The 21 T cell receptor beta chains below all came from one sample that was sequenced in a study of beta chain features in type 1 diabetes. cDNA synthesis used the whole RNA isolate, giving expressed TCRB sequences. Here immunoSEQ multiplex PCR was the method, and the copy in TCRdb shows in-frame clones only, minus some. The sample lists 150,000 or so clones, 11% occurring once. The material sequenced was central memory CD4+ T cells from blood. The receptor set was obtained from a man aged 18 to 35 in good health.

The V call is TRBV7-9, the J call TRBJ2-7; 8 bases line up with TRBD1. The CDR3 is 14 amino acids. Germline V gene data show CDR1 as SEHNR and CDR2 as FQNEAQ (reference sequence). The ends lost 5 bases at V and 3 bases at J; junction bases unmatched: 6. The CDR3 sequence: CASSKLGTGYEQYF. CDR3 in DNA: TGTGCCAGCAGCAAACTCGGGACAGGCTACGAGCAGTACTTC.

For this clone: The same CDR3 is also encoded by other DNA sequences in this sample. The rearrangement links TRBV18 to TRBJ2-3; D remains ambiguous. Germline lookup yields CDR1 KGHSH and CDR2 LQKENI. The V gene lost 0 bases and the J gene lost 2 bases, with 6 bases spanning the gap. CDR3 size: 14 residues. Here the CDR3 DNA reads TGTGCCAGCTCACCACCGGTTTCCACAGATACGCAGTATTTT. It codes for CASSPPVSTDTQYF.

This clone occurred a few times. This rearrangement joins TRBV29-1 to TRBJ2-1; 10 positions match TRBD2. The CDR3 has 14 residues. Germline values: CDR1 SQVTM, CDR2 ANQGSEA. The V gene end was trimmed by 5 bases and the J gene end by 8 bases; junction bases not matched to a gene: 9. The CDR3 loop is CSVPLAGGRDEQFF. In nucleotides, the CDR3 is TGCAGCGTTCCCTTAGCGGGGGGAAGGGATGAGCAGTTCTTC.

The chain carries TRBV28 and TRBJ1-2; 7 bases fit TRBD1. The CDR3 consists of 15 residues. Germline CDR1 reads MDHEN; CDR2 reads SYDVKM. The V and J ends lost 6 bases and 4 bases, in that order; junction bases with no gene match: 11. CDR3: CASSLGTVPSYGYTF. CDR3 DNA: TGTGCCAGCAGCCTTGGGACAGTTCCGAGCTATGGCTACACCTTC.

This clone was picked up a small number of times. The chain is built from TRBV29-1 and TRBJ2-3; D gene uncertain. Germline V lookup: CDR1 SQVTM, CDR2 ANQGSEA. The CDR3 is 13 residues long. The ends were cut back, 3 bases at V and 6 bases at J, with 13 bases in the middle. CDR3: CSVDYGFGDTQYF. CDR3 bases: TGCAGCGTTGACTACGGGTTCGGCGATACGCAGTATTTT.

For the CDR3, the DNA is TGTGCCAGCAGCCGAGACAGGGTCAATGAAAAACTGTTTTTT. This sequence encodes CASSRDRVNEKLFF. This sequence joins TRBV4-2 and TRBJ1-4, with 7 bases aligning to TRBD1. The CDR3 has 14 residues. Per the germline V gene, CDR1 is LGHNA and CDR2 is YNFKEQ. After removal of 4 bases from V and 5 bases from J, the junction contained 4 bases not matched to a gene.

V is TRBV4-2 and J is TRBJ1-1; D gene unclear. Trimming removed 1 base from V and 5 bases from J, with 20 bases in between. The germline V gene encodes CDR1 LGHNA and CDR2 YNFKEQ. The CDR3 spans 17 residues. CDR3 DNA sequence: TGTGCCAGCAGCCAAGTACTCTGGGCGGCGGGGAAAACTGAAGCTTTCTTT. Translating it yields CASSQVLWAAGKTEAFF.

This clone was detected only a few times. J is TRBJ2-7 and V is TRBV10-3; D gene unclear. The CDR3 is made up of 12 amino acids. Germline-derived CDR1 and CDR2 are ENHRY and SYGVKD. V was pared by 2 bases and J by 6 bases, with 8 bases between. The CDR3 protein is CAISELSTEQYF. The CDR3 nucleotides read TGTGCCATCAGTGAGCTCTCGACCGAGCAGTACTTC.

The rearrangement joins TRBV5-1 to TRBJ2-5; no reliable D call. Per germline, CDR1 SGHRS and CDR2 YFSETQ. With 3 bases removed from V and 2 bases from J, the gap between germline ends came to 2 bases. The CDR3 is 11 amino acids. The CDR3 here is CASSSQETQYF. The CDR3 DNA reads as TGCGCCAGCAGCTCTCAAGAGACCCAGTACTTC.

The chain carries TRBV7-9 and TRBJ2-5, with 7 bases fitting TRBD2. V shed 5 bases, J shed 2 bases, and the junction held 11 bases outside the gene matches. The CDR3 spans 16 residues. Germline CDR1 SEHNR, CDR2 FQNEAQ (reference sequence). As DNA, the CDR3 is TGTGCCAGCAGCCCCCGCGGAGGTAGCGGGCAAGAGACCCAGTACTTC. This encodes CASSPRGGSGQETQYF.

J is TRBJ2-5 and V is TRBV7-3, with D perhaps matching TRBD1 or TRBD2 (5 bases each). In germline, CDR1 is SGHTA, CDR2 FQGTGA. This CDR3 region has 16 residues. V lost 5 bases and J lost 1, with 17 bases in between. The CDR3, as DNA: TGTGCCAGCAGCATCACCTCGGGGCGGACCCAAGAGACCCAGTACTTC. Protein sequence: CASSITSGRTQETQYF.

This clone was counted a few times. The V and J genes are TRBV7-6 and TRBJ2-7, with D unresolved. The CDR3 has 14 amino acids. V dropped 2 bases and J dropped 5 bases, with 13 bases sitting between them. Germline CDR1 reads SGHVS; CDR2 reads FNYEAQ. The CDR3, as DNA: TGTGCCAGCAGCTTATGGACGGCCTCTGACGAGCAGTACTTC. Its translation: CASSLWTASDEQYF.

The chain joins TRBV30 to TRBJ1-2; D not resolved. CDR1 GTSNPN and CDR2 SVGIG come from the germline V gene (reference sequence). This CDR3 contains 13 residues. V lost 1 base to trimming and J lost 3 bases, with 9 bases between them. CDR3 DNA: TGTGCCTGGAGTGCGAGTATCGACTATGGCTACACCTTC. This gives the protein CAWSASIDYGYTF.

The V gene is TRBV27, the J gene TRBJ1-6; D unresolved. V gave up 4 bases and J gave up 0 bases, with 22 bases separating them. CDR1 is MNHEY, CDR2 SMNVEV, per germline (reference sequence). This CDR3 spans 20 amino acids. The CDR3 bases are TGTGCCAGCAGTTCCCGCGGACCACTCGGCGACAACTCCTATAATTCACCCCTCCACTTT. Its translation is CASSSRGPLGDNSYNSPLHF.

This rearrangement joins TRBV7-2 to TRBJ1-1; no clear D gene. The CDR3 has 13 residues. Deletions cut 2 bases from V and 1 base from J, with 5 bases between. Per the germline V gene, CDR1 is SGHTA and CDR2 is FQGNSA. CDR3 in amino acids: CASSLRQNTEAFF. In DNA, the CDR3 is TGTGCCAGCAGCTTACGACAGAACACTGAAGCTTTCTTT.

This clone was found many times. This chain connects TRBV6-6 to TRBJ2-2; D is unresolved. V shed 6 bases and J shed 3 bases, with 5 bases lying between them. The CDR3 is 12 amino acids. Germline V gene data show CDR1 as MNHNY and CDR2 as SVGAGI (reference sequence). The CDR3 region has the DNA TGTGCCAGCAGCCGGGACACCGGGGAGCTGTTTTTT. Amino acids: CASSRDTGELFF.

This clone was seen more than once but under ten times. The rearrangement joins TRBV10-3 to TRBJ2-7; TRBD1 matches at 12 bases. The CDR3 consists of 16 residues. Losses at the gene ends were 5 bases for V and 5 bases for J; bases not matched to a gene: 10. Looked up from germline, CDR1 is ENHRY and CDR2 is SYGVKD. The CDR3 reads CAISPTAGTGGDEQYF. CDR3 nucleotides: TGTGCCATCAGTCCTACGGCCGGGACAGGGGGCGACGAGCAGTACTTC.

This clone appeared a few times. The CDR3: CASKPQPLYEQYF. The CDR3 DNA is TGTGCCAGCAAGCCTCAGCCTCTTTACGAGCAGTACTTC. This chain connects TRBV6-6 to TRBJ2-7; D unclear. This CDR3 comprises 13 residues. Trimming pared 7 bases from V and 4 bases from J, leaving 14 bases between. CDR1 and CDR2 (germline): MNHNY, SVGAGI (reference sequence).

The gene calls are TRBV18 and TRBJ2-3; 9 bases fit TRBD1. J was trimmed by 1 base and V by 5 bases; bases with no gene match: 1. This CDR3 is 14 amino acids long. Germline V gene sequence: CDR1 KGHSH, CDR2 LQKENI. CDR3 coding DNA: TGTGCCAGCTCATGGGACAGGGGCACAGATACGCAGTATTTT. Translation: CASSWDRGTDTQYF.

This clone was observed many times. Within the sample, other DNA sequences also encode this same CDR3. The chain uses TRBV10-3 and TRBJ2-5, with 13 bases lining up with TRBD2. The V gene end was trimmed by 10 bases and the J gene end by 5 bases; junction bases not matched to a gene: 7. The germline gives CDR1 ENHRY, CDR2 SYGVKD. CDR3 size: 14 residues. CDR3 amino acids: CATGLAGARETQYF. The CDR3 bases are TGTGCCACCGGACTAGCGGGGGCTCGGGAGACCCAGTACTTC.

This clone was detected a few times. V and J are TRBV9 and TRBJ2-5, with D unresolved. This CDR3 is built from 15 residues. Germline CDR1 SGDLS, CDR2 YYNGEE. V was shortened by 4 bases and J by 7 bases, with 20 bases between the two germline ends. The CDR3 is CASSSSALSWGTQYF. The DNA for the CDR3 is TGTGCCAGCAGCTCTTCGGCCCTTTCCTGGGGGACCCAGTACTTC.